The T cell receptor (beta chain) under discussion was sequenced for a study of blood T cells in healthy people across ages. Together with a sample-barcoded 5' primer, a J-beta primer mix was included in a second PCR lasting roughly 6 to 12 cycles. Each cDNA molecule carried a tag from a template-switch adaptor that contained 12 random nucleotides. MiXCR, applied by TCRdb to the 5' RACE reads, yields one record per CDR3 protein. The data hold 1.4 million to 1.5 million distinct CDR3 sequences, with 42% observed a single time. Germline V gene sequence: CDR1 MNHNS, CDR2 SASEGT. The germline V and J ends were trimmed by 4 bases and 1 base, with 13 bases remaining between them. This CDR3 spans 15 amino acids.

The receptor was isolated from a woman younger than 30 in good health. The sample consisted of blood. The V call is TRBV6-1, the J call TRBJ2-5; possible D gene TRBD1, 5 bases. The CDR3 nucleotides read TGTGCCAGCAGTGTGGGTTGGCAGGGCCAAGAGACCCAGTACTTC. It encodes CASSVGWQGQETQYF.